This T cell receptor (beta chain) came from a study of CD8+ T cells in alopecia areata. J was trimmed by 4 bases and V by 5 bases; bases with no gene match: 11. CDR3 length: 16 residues. From germline, CDR1 is SGHVS and CDR2 FNYEAQ. Following RNA extraction, reverse transcription yielded cDNA that acted as the sequencing template. Assay: immunoSEQ multiplex PCR; the TCRdb copy retains only in-frame clones and omits some. The sample includes tens of thousands of clones, roughly two thirds of them seen just once. CD4+ cells underwent sorting into CD25+CD127- cells for roughly 5 patients. This chain joins TRBV7-6 and TRBJ2-5; 9 positions agree with TRBD1. This sequence originates from a human donor with alopecia areata. Sequencing used CD4+ Tregs sorted from blood. This CDR3 is CASSDGQGLFSETQYF. The CDR3 DNA reads as TGTGCCAGCAGCGACGGACAGGGGCTCTTTTCAGAGACCCAGTACTTC.